This T cell receptor (beta chain) was identified in a study of shared clonotypes between healthy human individuals. Study in general: Three plates were used per donor for CD4 naive, three for CD4 memory, two for CD8 naive and one for CD8 memory.

In germline, CDR1 is PRHDT, CDR2 FYEKMQ (reference sequence). Trimming removed 1 base from V and 5 bases from J; junction bases left unmatched: 4. CDR3 length: 16 amino acids. Original methodology: Filtering differed because ImmunoSEQ produced junction-only sequences that carried no quality scores. The data were produced by immunoSEQ multiplex PCR, yet TCRdb's version contains in-frame clones alone and is incomplete. That table supplies the V and J calls and clone size; D and trimming were determined from the DNA. The sample has 2 million to 2.5 million clones; 93% are singletons. Points from the study as a whole: Some clonotypes were shared by all four sorted-subset donors, while others were not shared. The non-shared ones had lower generation probabilities than the shared ones.

Concerning this clone: Its specificity is not known.

Sequencing used naive CD4+ T cells from PBMCs. As to subset: CD45RA+ positively selected. This chain connects TRBV13 to TRBJ2-2, with 10 positions matching TRBD2. The TCR sequence derives from a young man in good health. Some clones in this sample may be carry-over from other donors' samples. As DNA, the CDR3 is TGTGCCAGCAGCTTAGTAATAGCGGGAGGAACCGGGGAGCTGTTTTTT. Amino acid sequence: CASSLVIAGGTGELFF.